Below are 18 T cell receptor beta chains sequenced from a single sample in a study of T cell responses to AZD1222 COVID-19 vaccine. Assay: immunoSEQ multiplex PCR; the TCRdb copy retains only in-frame clones and omits some. The sample consists of about 140,000 clones, more than 85% of them appearing once. The source material was peripheral blood, sampled on day 0 of AZD1222 vaccination. The receptors shown here come from an adult in good health.

Only a few counts were recorded for this clone. The V gene is TRBV25-1, the J gene TRBJ2-1; a weak D match, TRBD1 (6 bases). Germline-derived CDR1 and CDR2 are MGHDK and SYGVNS. This CDR3 has 16 amino acids. V lost 6 bases to trimming and J lost 1 base, with 16 bases between them. The CDR3 sequence: CASSLQGVRSYNEQFF. The CDR3 DNA reads TGTGCCAGCAGCTTACAGGGTGTAAGGTCCTACAATGAGCAGTTCTTC.

This clone was recorded only once. The chain recombines TRBV2 with TRBJ1-5; TRBD1 is a possible D gene (5 bases). From germline, CDR1 is SNHLY and CDR2 FYNNEI. Trimming took off 6 bases at V and 3 bases at J, with 15 bases between the two ends. The CDR3 has 15 amino acids. CDR3 sequence (DNA): TGTGCCAGCAGGGGGGGAATTGTGGACAATCAGCCCCAGCATTTT. This sequence encodes CASRGGIVDNQPQHF.

The rearrangement joins TRBV10-3 to TRBJ1-1, with a tentative D call TRBD1 (5 bases). V was cut by 6 bases and J by 7 bases, with 18 bases left in between. CDR3 length equals 14 residues. Germline loops: CDR1 ENHRY, CDR2 SYGVKD. In nucleotides, the CDR3 is TGTGCCATCAGAAGCTTGCCCCTTGGGGGTGAAGCTTTCTTT. Its translation: CAIRSLPLGGEAFF.

The J gene is TRBJ2-3, the V gene TRBV3-1 (or the pseudogene TRBV3-2); D unclear. From germline, CDR1 is LGHDT and CDR2 YNNKEL (reference sequence). V lost 0 bases to trimming and J lost 0 bases, with 7 bases between them. The CDR3 has 15 amino acids. This chain's CDR3 is CASSQELISTDTQYF. The DNA of the CDR3 is TGTGCCAGCAGCCAAGAGCTAATCAGCACAGATACGCAGTATTTT.

The chain combines TRBV2 with TRBJ1-1; D not resolved. CDR1 is SNHLY and CDR2 is FYNNEI in the germline V gene. Trimming cost V 0 bases and J 7 bases, with 6 bases left between them. CDR3 length: 12 residues. The DNA of the CDR3 is TGTGCCAGCAGTGAAGCTGGCCTTGAAGCTTTCTTT. This codes for CASSEAGLEAFF.

The rearrangement uses TRBV28 and TRBJ1-1; TRBD1 agrees at 11 bases. This CDR3 contains 16 residues. Germline CDR1 reads MDHEN; CDR2 reads SYDVKM. Unmatched junction bases numbered 11, after V lost 3 bases and J lost 8 bases. As DNA, the CDR3 is TGTGCCAGCAGTTTGGACAGGGGGCGCGTCGTATCGGAAGCTTTCTTT. It codes for CASSLDRGRVVSEAFF.

V and J are TRBV6-2 or TRBV6-3 and TRBJ1-6, with D unclear. The V and J ends lost 7 bases and 10 bases respectively, with 14 bases between them. In germline, CDR1 is MNHEY, CDR2 SVGEGT. This CDR3 is 13 amino acids long. CDR3 sequence (DNA): TGTGCCAGCATCCCGACGGCTGGGTCACCCCTCCACTTT. Amino acids: CASIPTAGSPLHF.

This rearrangement joins TRBV4-1 to TRBJ1-2, with a tentative D call TRBD1 (6 bases). The CDR3 has 14 residues. Trimming removed 1 base from V and 8 bases from J, with 14 bases in between. The germline gives CDR1 MGHRA, CDR2 YSYEKL. In DNA form, the CDR3 reads TGCGCCAGCAGCCAAGGGACAGATGTTAGAGGCTACACCTTC. As protein: CASSQGTDVRGYTF.

The chain links TRBV28 to TRBJ2-7; 13 nucleotides line up with TRBD2. The germline CDR1 and CDR2 sequences are MDHEN and SYDVKM. CDR3 size: 18 residues. The trim removed 9 bases at V and 5 bases at J, leaving 19 bases unmatched. CDR3: CASTGELAGGPRSHEQYF. The CDR3 nucleotides read TGTGCCAGTACAGGGGAACTAGCGGGGGGGCCGAGGTCCCACGAGCAGTACTTC.

This clone has just a few counts. The chain couples TRBV5-1 to TRBJ1-5; no clear D gene. The CDR3 runs to 15 residues. Germline CDR1 SGHRS, CDR2 YFSETQ. V lost 0 bases, J lost 7 bases, and 14 bases lay in between. The chain's CDR3 is CASSLAGQYGQPQHF. CDR3 nucleotide sequence: TGCGCCAGCAGCTTGGCCGGGCAGTACGGACAGCCCCAGCATTTT.

This clone was recorded once. The chain combines TRBV11-3 with TRBJ2-3; TRBD2 matches 8 bases. Per germline, CDR1 SGHNT and CDR2 YENEEA. The CDR3 sequence is 14 residues long. The junction had 5 bases not matched to a gene; V was cut back by 5 bases and J by 4 bases. CDR3 loop: CASSPGRAADTQYF. The CDR3 region has the DNA TGTGCCAGCAGCCCCGGGAGGGCGGCAGATACGCAGTATTTT.

CDR3 nucleotides: TGTGCCAGCAGTTCGACAGGGGGACAGCCCCAGCATTTT. Translating it yields CASSSTGGQPQHF. V gene TRBV12-3 or TRBV12-4 combines with J gene TRBJ1-5; TRBD1 aligns across 9 bases. CDR3 length: 13 residues. With 4 bases clipped from V and 7 bases from J, the junction kept 2 bases outside the gene matches.

CDR3 nucleotide sequence: TGTGCCAGCTCACCGAGGGGAGTCATCGGTTCACCCCTCCACTTT. It is translated as CASSPRGVIGSPLHF. The V call is TRBV18, the J call TRBJ1-6; perhaps TRBD1 as D (5 bases). From germline, CDR1 is KGHSH and CDR2 LQKENI. The CDR3 contains 15 residues. Trimming left V 3 bases short and J 9 bases short, with 15 bases between.

This clone was recorded a few times. Here the CDR3 reads CATKFLGGSTEAFF. Here the CDR3 DNA reads TGTGCCACCAAATTCTTAGGTGGGTCCACTGAAGCTTTCTTT. V and J are TRBV2 and TRBJ1-1, with no clear D. V shed 10 bases and J shed 4 bases, with 19 bases lying between them. This CDR3 has 14 amino acids. Germline CDR1 SNHLY, CDR2 FYNNEI.

This rearrangement joins TRBV6-1 to TRBJ2-7, with D tentatively TRBD2 (5 bases). The CDR3 is made up of 13 amino acids. In germline, CDR1 is MNHNS, CDR2 SASEGT. Trimming removed 2 bases from V and 5 bases from J, with 10 bases in between. DNA of the CDR3: TGTGCCAGCAGTGAATCCGGGAACAACGAGCAGTACTTC. Protein sequence: CASSESGNNEQYF.

As DNA, the CDR3 is TGTGCCAGCAGCCTCTGGGACACGGGACCCTACGAGCAGTACTTC. Translated, it gives CASSLWDTGPYEQYF. The chain recombines TRBV5-4 with TRBJ2-7, with D tentatively TRBD1 (6 bases). Germline CDR1 reads SGHNT; CDR2 reads YYREEE (reference sequence). CDR3 size: 15 residues. Trimming took off 4 bases at V and 2 bases at J, with 16 bases between the two ends.

V gene TRBV30 combines with J gene TRBJ1-6; 7 bases fit TRBD1. The CDR3 loop spans 14 amino acids. V trimming: 3 bases; J trimming: 8 bases; junction bases outside the gene matches: 7. Germline CDR1 and CDR2: GTSNPN and SVGIG (reference sequence). CDR3 region: CAWSEQGFYSPLHF. CDR3 coding DNA: TGTGCCTGGAGCGAACAGGGGTTTTATTCACCCCTCCACTTT. Supplemented by reference TRBV30 and TRBJ1-6, the full variable domain reads SQTIHQWPATLVQPVGSPLSLECTVEGTSNPNLYWYRQAAGRGLQLLFYSVGIGQISSEVPQNLSASRPQDRQFILSSKKLLLSDSGFYLCAWSEQGFYSPLHFGNGTRLTVT.

The J gene is TRBJ1-4, the V gene TRBV30; no clear D. Trimming took 2 bases from V and 8 from J, leaving 9 bases between them. The CDR3 has 12 amino acids. Germline values: CDR1 GTSNPN, CDR2 SVGIG (reference sequence). The CDR3 region has the DNA TGTGCCTGGAGTATCCTGGGGGAAAAACTGTTTTTT. Its translation: CAWSILGEKLFF.